A selection of T cell receptor beta chains follows, all from one sample in a study of graft-versus-host responses after intestinal transplantation. Sequencing was performed with immunoSEQ multiplex PCR; in TCRdb, only in-frame clones are kept and a portion is missing. There are over 90,000 clones in the sample; roughly 93% occur only once, and 1% to 1.5% lies in the top ten. The antigens for these receptors are not known. This material consisted of unstimulated CD8+ T cells sorted from spleen or lymph node cells, taken before intestinal transplant. These TCRs come from a human donor who received an intestinal transplant. Both conserved end residues are part of each CDR3. Not all rows give a size; the values are once, few, many and, for expanded clones, a class.

>TRBV19|NA
CASSILVGGTEAFF
>TRBV7-9|NA
CASSPLGQSFFYGYTF
>TRBV6-1|few
CANGGNYYEQYF
>TRBV2|NA
CASSGWGFGTDTQYF
>TRBV30|NA
CAWSPSSSYEQYF
>TRBV5-6|NA
CASSRAGVGTEAFF
>TRBV6-5|NA
CATGIEGWGETQYF
>TRBV19|NA
CASSLYDSSYEQYF
>TRBV12-2|once
CASRFVHPTRDSGTGFTYEQYF
>TRBV20-1|NA
CSAGEGHGYTF
>TRBV7-3|NA
CASSLNGGYNEQFF
>TRBV5-1|NA
CASGSLDRVQPQHF
>TRBV29-1|NA
CSVEKDSPEQFF
>TRBV18|NA
CASSRTYEQYF
>TRBV7-3|NA
CASSVTGAGELFF
>TRBV27|NA
CASSPFKGNEQFF
>TRBV10-3|NA
CAISRGGGETQYF
>TRBV5-4|NA
CASSLIEDTQYF